Shown below are 31 T cell receptor beta chains from a single sample sequenced in a study of blood T cell repertoires in COVID-19. Some clones are missing from TCRdb's copy, which holds only in-frame ones; the method was immunoSEQ multiplex PCR. This sample has some 150,000 clones, with around 86% found just once. Sequenced material: peripheral blood. The receptors stem from a man in his sixties or seventies with acute or convalescent COVID-19.

The V call is TRBV11-2, the J call TRBJ1-2, with TRBD1 matching over 7 bases. The CDR3 extends over 16 amino acids. J was trimmed by 2 bases and V by 2 bases; bases with no gene match: 8. Germline CDR1 reads SGHAT; CDR2 reads FQNNGV. CDR3 loop: CASSLRADRANYGYTF. DNA for the CDR3: TGTGCCAGCAGCTTACGAGCAGACAGGGCGAACTATGGCTACACCTTC.

This sequence joins TRBV9 and TRBJ1-5; TRBD1 matches at 7 bases. Per germline, CDR1 SGDLS and CDR2 YYNGEE. V was clipped by 0 bases and J by 2 bases; unmatched bases: 14. This CDR3 region has 19 residues. CDR3 sequence reads: CASSVGKGRGDRGNQPQHF. CDR3 DNA: TGTGCCAGCAGCGTAGGAAAAGGTCGTGGAGACAGGGGCAATCAGCCCCAGCATTTT.

The chain is built from TRBV11-3 and TRBJ2-2; 9 bases are shared with TRBD1. Trimming removed 2 bases from V and 7 bases from J; junction bases left unmatched: 8. The CDR3 covers 16 residues. Germline V gene data show CDR1 as SGHNT and CDR2 as YENEEA. The CDR3 DNA reads as TGTGCCAGCAGCTTATTTCTTACAGGGGGCGTCGGGGAGCTGTTTTTT. It codes for CASSLFLTGGVGELFF.

The V and J genes are TRBV3-1 (or the pseudogene TRBV3-2) and TRBJ2-7, with TRBD1 matching 7 bases. In germline, CDR1 is LGHDT, CDR2 YNNKEL (reference sequence). This CDR3 has 16 residues. V lost 6 bases to trimming and J lost 3 bases; unmatched junction nucleotides: 14. The CDR3 DNA is TGTGCCAGCAGTCACGTACCGGGACAGCCTAACTACGAGCAGTACTTC. Residues: CASSHVPGQPNYEQYF.

The V gene is TRBV5-1, the J gene TRBJ2-1; possibly TRBD2 for D (7 bases). The V and J ends lost 8 bases and 9 bases respectively, with 24 bases between them. The CDR3 is 15 residues long. Looked up from germline, CDR1 is SGHRS and CDR2 is YFSETQ. In DNA form, the CDR3 reads TGCGCCAGTGACGCCGGGGGGACATACAGTGGTGAGCAGTTCTTC. This codes for CASDAGGTYSGEQFF.

The gene calls are TRBV7-2 and TRBJ2-3, with a weak D call TRBD1 (5 bases). Looked up from germline, CDR1 is SGHTA and CDR2 is FQGNSA. V was cut by 1 base and J by 5 bases, with 7 bases left in between. The CDR3 contains 13 residues. The CDR3 DNA follows: TGTGCCAGCAGCTTAGGGGGCAGAGATACGCAGTATTTT. Its protein product is CASSLGGRDTQYF.

The gene calls are TRBV29-1 and TRBJ2-1; the match to TRBD1 covers 7 bases. From germline, CDR1 is SQVTM and CDR2 ANQGSEA. The CDR3 contains 14 residues. V was clipped by 2 bases and J by 4 bases; unmatched bases: 5. The chain's CDR3 is CSVERDRGYNEQFF. The CDR3 DNA reads as TGCAGCGTTGAAAGGGACAGAGGTTACAATGAGCAGTTCTTC.

J is TRBJ1-2 and V is TRBV18; 10 nucleotides line up with TRBD1. The V segment lost 2 bases and the J segment 6 bases; nucleotides outside the gene matches: 3. The germline V gene encodes CDR1 KGHSH and CDR2 LQKENI. The CDR3 covers 14 residues. In nucleotides, the CDR3 is TGTGCCAGCTCACCAATAGGACAGGGGGATGGCTACACCTTC. This codes for CASSPIGQGDGYTF. The complete variable domain, with remaining parts taken from reference TRBV18 and TRBJ1-2, reads NAGVMQNPRHLVRRRGQEARLRCSPMKGHSHVYWYRQLPEEGLKFMVYLQKENIIDESGMPKERFSAEFPKEGPSILRIQQVVRGDSAAYFCASSPIGQGDGYTFGSGTRLTVV.

The chain combines TRBV7-2 with TRBJ1-2, with D unclear. The CDR3 is made up of 13 amino acids. Germline-derived CDR1 and CDR2 are SGHTA and FQGNSA. V lost 1 base to trimming and J lost 6 bases, with 9 bases between them. The CDR3 DNA follows: TGTGCCAGCAGCTTAGACCGGGAGGATGGCTACACCTTC. Encoded protein: CASSLDREDGYTF.

This clone was seen just once. The J gene is TRBJ1-2, the V gene TRBV5-4; 10 nucleotides match TRBD1. The CDR3 has 14 amino acids. V gave up 2 bases and J gave up 4 bases; unmatched junction bases: 2. Germline CDR1 SGHNT, CDR2 YYREEE (reference sequence). The DNA of the CDR3 is TGTGCCAGCAGCTTACGACAGGGGGCCTATGGCTACACCTTC. It translates to CASSLRQGAYGYTF. Using reference TRBV5-4 and TRBJ1-2 for the parts outside the CDR3, the full variable domain is ETGVTQSPTHLIKTRGQQVTLRCSSQSGHNTVSWYQQALGQGPQFIFQYYREEENGRGNFPPRFSGLQFPNYSSELNVNALELDDSALYLCASSLRQGAYGYTFGSGTRLTVV.

DNA of the CDR3: TGTGCCAGCAGTGAAGGGTCCGGCAGGGTAAGACAGCCCCAGCATTTT. Translated, it gives CASSEGSGRVRQPQHF. This chain joins TRBV2 and TRBJ1-5; possibly TRBD1 for D (5 bases). CDR3 length equals 16 residues. Germline V gene data show CDR1 as SNHLY and CDR2 as FYNNEI. The V end was cut by 1 base, the J end by 7 bases, with 17 bases between.

V is TRBV7-9 and J is TRBJ2-5; 12 positions match TRBD1. CDR3 size: 15 residues. V trimming: 5 bases; J trimming: 5 bases; junction bases outside the gene matches: 6. Germline V gene sequence: CDR1 SEHNR, CDR2 FQNEAQ (reference sequence). CDR3 in DNA: TGTGCCAGCAGCCTGGGACAGGGGGCTTCGGAGACCCAGTACTTC. Its protein product is CASSLGQGASETQYF.

The chain uses TRBV6-6 and TRBJ2-7, with D possibly being TRBD2 (6 bases). Germline V gene lookup returns CDR1 MNHNY and CDR2 SVGAGI (reference sequence). V lost 1 base and J lost 5, with 6 bases in between. This CDR3 has 12 amino acids. The CDR3 bases are TGTGCCAGCAGTTACTGGGGGGACGAGCAGTACTTC. It translates to CASSYWGDEQYF.

This rearrangement joins TRBV28 to TRBJ2-5; possibly TRBD1 for D (7 bases). Per the germline V gene, CDR1 is MDHEN and CDR2 is SYDVKM. This CDR3 spans 16 amino acids. The V gene lost 4 bases and the J gene lost 5 bases, with 20 bases spanning the gap. The CDR3 coding sequence is TGTGCCAGCAGTTCATCCCAGGGGGGCGCGGGGGAGACCCAGTACTTC. Translation: CASSSSQGGAGETQYF.

This chain joins TRBV5-1 and TRBJ1-2; 12 bases align to TRBD1. V dropped 2 bases and J dropped 4; count of bases not matched to a gene: 9. Germline CDR1 and CDR2: SGHRS and YFSETQ. The CDR3 is 17 amino acids. CDR3 sequence reads: CASSLGTGGANGYGYTF. The CDR3 DNA reads as TGCGCCAGCAGCTTAGGGACAGGGGGCGCCAATGGCTATGGCTACACCTTC. Drawing the rest from reference TRBV5-1 and TRBJ1-2, the complete variable domain is KAGVTQTPRYLIKTRGQQVTLSCSPISGHRSVSWYQQTPGQGLQFLFEYFSETQRNKGNFPGRFSGRQFSNSRSEMNVSTLELGDSALYLCASSLGTGGANGYGYTFGSGTRLTVV.

CDR3 region: CSVGGGWAMNTEAFF. In nucleotides, the CDR3 is TGCAGCGTTGGAGGGGGCTGGGCGATGAACACTGAAGCTTTCTTT. This chain connects TRBV29-1 to TRBJ1-1, with 7 bases matching TRBD1. This CDR3 is built from 15 residues. CDR1 is SQVTM and CDR2 is ANQGSEA in the germline V gene. Trimming removed 4 bases from V and 0 bases from J; junction bases left unmatched: 8.

The chain joins TRBV29-1 to TRBJ1-3, with D tentatively TRBD1 (6 bases). The V end was cut by 7 bases, the J end by 2 bases, with 15 bases between. The CDR3 consists of 14 residues. Germline loops: CDR1 SQVTM, CDR2 ANQGSEA. CDR3 loop: CSAASGATGNTIYF. The DNA for the CDR3 is TGCAGCGCAGCCTCAGGGGCCACTGGAAACACCATATATTTT. Complete variable domain (other parts from reference TRBV29-1 and TRBJ1-3): SAVISQKPSRDICQRGTSLTIQCQVDSQVTMMFWYRQQPGQSLTLIATANQGSEATYESGFVIDKFPISRPNLTFSTLTVSNMSPEDSSIYLCSAASGATGNTIYFGEGSWLTVV.

V gene TRBV11-1 combines with J gene TRBJ2-3; TRBD2 matches 7 bases. Looked up from germline, CDR1 is SGHAT and CDR2 is FQDESV (reference sequence). This CDR3 comprises 16 residues. With V trimmed by 2 bases and J by 2 bases, 7 bases remained unmatched. The CDR3 DNA follows: TGTGCCAGCAGCTTATGGGGGGGAGGGCCCACAGATACGCAGTATTTT. Encoded protein: CASSLWGGGPTDTQYF.

The genes are TRBV7-9 and TRBJ2-1; maybe TRBD1 (6 bases). Germline-derived CDR1 and CDR2 are SEHNR and FQNEAQ (reference sequence). The V gene lost 5 bases and the J gene lost 1 base, with 15 bases spanning the gap. The CDR3 runs 16 residues. CDR3 region: CASSPPYRGSYNEQFF. As DNA, the CDR3 is TGTGCCAGCAGCCCCCCCTATAGGGGGTCCTACAATGAGCAGTTCTTC.

The chain joins TRBV4-2 to TRBJ1-6, with 7 bases matching TRBD1. Germline values: CDR1 LGHNA, CDR2 YNFKEQ. Germline trimming cut 4 bases from V and 10 bases from J; bases unmatched to any gene: 13. CDR3 size: 16 residues. In DNA form, the CDR3 reads TGTGCCAGCAGCCCAGACAGGGTAGGGTTCGGCTCACCCCTCCACTTT. This translates into CASSPDRVGFGSPLHF.

This clone has just one count. The chain carries TRBV28 and TRBJ1-4, with D maybe TRBD1 (5 bases). The germline gives CDR1 MDHEN, CDR2 SYDVKM. This CDR3 spans 14 amino acids. Trimming took 5 bases from V and 8 from J, leaving 15 bases between them. The CDR3 DNA reads as TGTGCCAGCAGTCGCCGGGACTTCGACGAAAAACTGTTTTTT. Translated, it gives CASSRRDFDEKLFF.

J is TRBJ1-5 and V is TRBV30; D is perhaps TRBD1 (6 bases). Per the germline V gene, CDR1 is GTSNPN and CDR2 is SVGIG (reference sequence). The CDR3 spans 13 residues. V lost 2 bases to trimming and J lost 6 bases, with 11 bases between them. CDR3 loop: CAWSPQGSQPQHF. CDR3 bases: TGTGCCTGGAGTCCCCAGGGGAGTCAGCCCCAGCATTTT.

This rearrangement joins TRBV12-3 or TRBV12-4 to TRBJ1-2; 7 positions agree with TRBD1. The CDR3 loop spans 13 amino acids. After removal of 6 bases from V and 6 bases from J, the junction contained 7 bases not matched to a gene. The CDR3 bases are TGTGCCAGCAGCCCTACAGGGGTTCATGGCTACACCTTC. This encodes CASSPTGVHGYTF.

The chain has TRBV29-1 and TRBJ2-1; D is uncertain. Germline V gene lookup returns CDR1 SQVTM and CDR2 ANQGSEA. This CDR3 has 12 residues. V was shortened by 3 bases and J by 8 bases, with 11 bases between the two germline ends. The DNA of the CDR3 is TGCAGCGTTGACCTGTTAGGAGATGAGCAGTTCTTC. Translation: CSVDLLGDEQFF.

The V and J genes are TRBV2 and TRBJ2-5; no clear D gene. The CDR3 is 13 residues long. From germline, CDR1 is SNHLY and CDR2 FYNNEI. V lost 4 bases to trimming and J lost 5 bases, with 11 bases between them. CDR3 region: CASSAELGETQYF. The CDR3 DNA reads TGTGCCAGCAGTGCCGAACTCGGGGAGACCCAGTACTTC.

V and J are TRBV12-3 or TRBV12-4 and TRBJ2-2; no reliable D call. The CDR3 spans 13 residues. V lost 3 bases and J lost 6, with 8 bases in between. CDR3 in DNA: TGTGCCAGCAGTTTTATATTATCCGGGGAGCTGTTTTTT. Translating it yields CASSFILSGELFF.

This clone has just a few counts. The DNA of the CDR3 is TGTGCCAGTACCCCAGTGGGGGCCGGTGGATCTCCTGAAGCTTTCTTT. Amino acid sequence: CASTPVGAGGSPEAFF. The V call is TRBV19, the J call TRBJ1-1; TRBD1 might be the D (6 bases). The CDR3 extends over 16 amino acids. Trimming took 7 bases from V and 6 from J, leaving 24 bases between them. Germline lookup yields CDR1 LNHDA and CDR2 SQIVND (reference sequence).

The chain uses TRBV7-3 and TRBJ2-1; 11 bases are a match to TRBD1. The germline V gene encodes CDR1 SGHTA and CDR2 FQGTGA. The CDR3 covers 14 residues. V lost 4 bases to trimming and J lost 9 bases; unmatched junction nucleotides: 5. The CDR3 region is CASSSGQGAGEQFF. CDR3 coding DNA: TGTGCCAGCAGCTCAGGACAGGGGGCCGGTGAGCAGTTCTTC.

V and J are TRBV27 and TRBJ2-1; D is possibly TRBD2 (6 bases). In germline, CDR1 is MNHEY, CDR2 SMNVEV (reference sequence). The CDR3 runs 14 residues. The germline V and J ends were trimmed by 6 bases and 8 bases, with 17 bases remaining between them. The CDR3 loop reads CASRRDFLPDEQFF. CDR3 DNA: TGTGCCAGCAGACGGGACTTCTTGCCGGATGAGCAGTTCTTC.

The gene calls are TRBV11-2 and TRBJ2-7, with unresolved D. The length of the CDR3 is 15 residues. Germline V lookup: CDR1 SGHAT, CDR2 FQNNGV. The ends were cut back, 0 bases at V and 0 bases at J, with 9 bases in the middle. The CDR3 reads CASSLEFGPSYEQYF. The CDR3 DNA reads as TGTGCCAGCAGCTTAGAATTTGGGCCCTCCTACGAGCAGTACTTC.

The chain links TRBV3-1 (or the pseudogene TRBV3-2) to TRBJ2-3; 7 positions match TRBD1. J lost 0 bases, V lost 1 base, and 4 bases had no gene match. Looked up from germline, CDR1 is LGHDT and CDR2 is YNNKEL (reference sequence). This CDR3 has 16 amino acids. The CDR3 sequence: CASSQAPGQSTDTQYF. The CDR3, as DNA: TGTGCCAGCAGCCAAGCTCCGGGACAGAGCACAGATACGCAGTATTTT.